These 15 T cell receptor beta chains share one sample of origin, sequenced in a study of control samples from healthy donors and cancer patients. Generated by immunoSEQ multiplex PCR, the TCRdb table keeps only in-frame clones and is missing some. The data contain about 180,000 clones, 90% of them singletons. Sequenced material: blood. The receptors were gathered from a woman in her 50s in good health.

The V call is TRBV15, the J call TRBJ1-1; 7 positions match TRBD1. The CDR3 extends over 15 amino acids. The germline V gene encodes CDR1 LNHNV and CDR2 YYDKDF (reference sequence). Trimming at V came to 0 bases and at J to 4 bases, leaving 5 bases not matched to a gene. In nucleotides, the CDR3 is TGTGCCACCAGCAGAGAGACAGGGAGTAGCACTGAAGCTTTCTTT. It specifies CATSRETGSSTEAFF.

The genes are TRBV21-1 and TRBJ2-4. TRBV21-1 has pseudogene status. This CDR3 region has 14 residues. The CDR3 region has the DNA TGTGCCAGCAGCCAAGGGCGAGCCAAAAACATTCAGTACTTC. Protein sequence: CASSQGRAKNIQYF.

This clone was counted a few times. This CDR3 reads CASSPEVQLPEAFF. The CDR3 nucleotides are TGTGCCAGCAGCCCCGAAGTGCAGTTGCCTGAAGCTTTCTTT. The chain recombines TRBV7-2 with TRBJ1-1; D remains unclear. From germline, CDR1 is SGHTA and CDR2 FQGNSA. V was trimmed by 5 bases and J by 6 bases, leaving 16 bases between them. CDR3 length: 14 residues.

The rearrangement joins TRBV5-1 to TRBJ2-1; TRBD2 matches at 9 bases. Germline V gene sequence: CDR1 SGHRS, CDR2 YFSETQ. Trimming removed 3 bases from V and 6 bases from J; junction bases left unmatched: 4. This CDR3 region has 14 residues. In nucleotides, the CDR3 is TGCGCCAGCAGCTCGACTAGCGGTATCAATGAGCAGTTCTTC. Translated, it gives CASSSTSGINEQFF.

The chain recombines TRBV6-1 with TRBJ2-5, with 10 nucleotides matching TRBD1. Germline loops: CDR1 MNHNS, CDR2 SASEGT. The V segment lost 4 bases and the J segment 5 bases; nucleotides outside the gene matches: 10. The CDR3 is 16 amino acids. In DNA form, the CDR3 reads TGTGCCAGCAGTGTTTTTGACAGGGGGCGAGGGGAGACCCAGTACTTC. It translates to CASSVFDRGRGETQYF.

Here the CDR3 reads CASSLWGQPQHF. CDR3 nucleotide sequence: TGTGCCAGCAGTTTATGGGGCCAGCCCCAGCATTTT. The chain recombines TRBV28 with TRBJ1-5, with D hard to call. This CDR3 contains 12 residues. CDR1 MDHEN and CDR2 SYDVKM come from the germline V gene. V lost 0 bases to trimming and J lost 7 bases, with 4 bases between them.

The chain is built from TRBV7-7 and TRBJ2-5; a weak D match, TRBD1 (6 bases). V gave up 5 bases and J gave up 2 bases, with 15 bases separating them. CDR1 and CDR2 (germline): SSHAT, FNYEAQ (reference sequence). The CDR3 runs to 15 residues. The CDR3 protein is CASSPTGTPQETQYF. The CDR3 DNA is TGTGCCAGCAGCCCCACCGGGACACCACAAGAGACCCAGTACTTC.

This chain uses TRBV18 with TRBJ2-3; 8 bases agree with TRBD2. The CDR3 sequence is 15 residues long. The germline V gene has CDR1 KGHSH and CDR2 LQKENI. V lost 5 bases, J lost 3 bases, and 7 bases stayed unmatched. The CDR3 DNA follows: TGTGCCAGCTCAGGGGTAGCGGGATGGACAGATACGCAGTATTTT. As protein: CASSGVAGWTDTQYF.

The rearrangement links TRBV27 to TRBJ2-6; unclear D gene. V was shortened by 2 bases and J by 3 bases, with 2 bases between the two germline ends. This CDR3 has 13 amino acids. Germline values: CDR1 MNHEY, CDR2 SMNVEV (reference sequence). CDR3 bases: TGTGCCAGCAGTTTAAATGGGGCCAACGTCCTGACTTTC. It specifies CASSLNGANVLTF. The full variable domain, with the rest looked up from reference TRBV27 and TRBJ2-6, is EAQVTQNPRYLITVTGKKLTVTCSQNMNHEYMSWYRQDPGLGLRQIYYSMNVEVTDKGDVPEGYKVSRKEKRNFPLILESPSPNQTSLYFCASSLNGANVLTFGAGSRLTVL.

This clone was seen only once. The chain is built from TRBV30 and TRBJ2-6; the D gene is possibly TRBD2 (7 bases). The ends were cut back, 0 bases at V and 3 bases at J, with 12 bases in the middle. Germline CDR1 GTSNPN, CDR2 SVGIG (reference sequence). This CDR3 is built from 16 residues. The CDR3 is CAWSVGGAGGANVLTF. For the CDR3, the DNA is TGTGCCTGGAGTGTAGGGGGGGCTGGTGGGGCCAACGTCCTGACTTTC.

The chain has TRBV6-5 and TRBJ1-2, with 7 bases that match TRBD1. CDR3 length: 12 residues. Germline CDR1 is MNHEY and CDR2 is SVGAGI. J was trimmed by 5 bases and V by 8 bases; bases with no gene match: 5. CDR3 DNA: TGTGCCAGCGGCCAGACAGGGTATGGCTACACCTTC. It is translated as CASGQTGYGYTF.

The chain is built from TRBV27 and TRBJ2-1, with D possibly matching TRBD2 (7 bases). The germline V gene has CDR1 MNHEY and CDR2 SMNVEV (reference sequence). This CDR3 contains 16 residues. V was trimmed by 6 bases and J by 6 bases, leaving 21 bases between them. The CDR3 loop is CASRGGGSPGINEQFF. CDR3 nucleotides: TGTGCCAGCAGGGGGGGCGGGAGTCCGGGGATCAATGAGCAGTTCTTC.

The chain carries TRBV18 and TRBJ2-3, with D perhaps matching TRBD1 (6 bases). From germline, CDR1 is KGHSH and CDR2 LQKENI. The CDR3 length is 13 residues. Trimming took off 10 bases at V and 4 bases at J, with 15 bases between the two ends. The CDR3 sequence is CANSRRQADTQYF. The CDR3 DNA is TGTGCCAATTCACGTCGACAGGCAGATACGCAGTATTTT. The variable domain in full, completed from reference TRBV18 and TRBJ2-3, reads NAGVMQNPRHLVRRRGQEARLRCSPMKGHSHVYWYRQLPEEGLKFMVYLQKENIIDESGMPKERFSAEFPKEGPSILRIQQVVRGDSAAYFCANSRRQADTQYFGPGTRLTVL.

This clone was observed once. V usage is TRBV29-1 and J usage is TRBJ1-2; no clear D gene. Germline V lookup: CDR1 SQVTM, CDR2 ANQGSEA. The CDR3 is 12 amino acids. Trimming removed 3 bases from V and 6 bases from J, with 11 bases in between. The CDR3 nucleotides read TGCAGCGTTGAGGGGTCCTACCATGGCTACACCTTC. Amino acid sequence: CSVEGSYHGYTF.

The chain is built from TRBV6-1 and TRBJ1-5; possible D gene TRBD1, 5 bases. In germline, CDR1 is MNHNS, CDR2 SASEGT. The germline V and J ends were trimmed by 2 bases and 0 bases, with 14 bases remaining between them. CDR3 size: 17 residues. CDR3 protein: CASSERGGAGSNQPQHF. The CDR3 DNA reads as TGTGCCAGCAGTGAAAGGGGTGGGGCAGGTAGCAATCAGCCCCAGCATTTT.